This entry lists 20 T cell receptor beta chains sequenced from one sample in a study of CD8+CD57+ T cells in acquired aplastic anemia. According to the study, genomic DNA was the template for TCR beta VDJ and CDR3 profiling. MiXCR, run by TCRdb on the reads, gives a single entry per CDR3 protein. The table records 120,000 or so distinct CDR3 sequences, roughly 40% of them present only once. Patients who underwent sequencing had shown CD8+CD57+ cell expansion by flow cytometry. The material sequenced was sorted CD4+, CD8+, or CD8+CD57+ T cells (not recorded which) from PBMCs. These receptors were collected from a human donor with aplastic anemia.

The CDR3 bases are TGTGCCAGCAGCTATCCCAGGTCGGCGGTCACAGATACGCAGTATTTT. It specifies CASSYPRSAVTDTQYF. This chain joins TRBV5-6 and TRBJ2-3; the D is unclear. Germline CDR1 reads SGHDT; CDR2 reads YYEEEE. Trimming removed 3 bases from V and 2 bases from J, with 16 bases in between. The CDR3 consists of 16 residues.

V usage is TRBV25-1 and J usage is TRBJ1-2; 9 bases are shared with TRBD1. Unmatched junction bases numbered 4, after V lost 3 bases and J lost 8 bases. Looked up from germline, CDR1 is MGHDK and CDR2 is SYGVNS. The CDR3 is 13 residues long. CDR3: CASSDTGGRGYTF. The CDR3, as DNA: TGTGCCAGCAGTGATACAGGGGGCAGGGGCTACACCTTC.

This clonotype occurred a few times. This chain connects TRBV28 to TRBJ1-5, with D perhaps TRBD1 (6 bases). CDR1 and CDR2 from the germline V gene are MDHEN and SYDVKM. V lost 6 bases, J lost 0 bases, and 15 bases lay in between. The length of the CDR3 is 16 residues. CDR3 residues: CASRIRTGYSNQPQHF. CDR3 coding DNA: TGTGCCAGCAGGATAAGAACAGGGTATAGCAATCAGCCCCAGCATTTT.

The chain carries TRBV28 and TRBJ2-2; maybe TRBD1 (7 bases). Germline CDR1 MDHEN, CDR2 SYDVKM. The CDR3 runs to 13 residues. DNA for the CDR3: TGTCGGTGCGGGACAGCGAACACCGGGGAGCTGTTTTTT. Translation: CRCGTANTGELFF.

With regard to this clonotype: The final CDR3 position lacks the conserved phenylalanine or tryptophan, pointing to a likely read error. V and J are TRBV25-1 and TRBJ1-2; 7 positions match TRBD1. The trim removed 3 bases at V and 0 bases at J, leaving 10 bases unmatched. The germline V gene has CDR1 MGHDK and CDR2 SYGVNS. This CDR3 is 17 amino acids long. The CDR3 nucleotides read TGTGCCAGCAGTGATCCCGGCCGACAGGGAGCTAACTATGGCTACACCATC. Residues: CASSDPGRQGANYGYTI.

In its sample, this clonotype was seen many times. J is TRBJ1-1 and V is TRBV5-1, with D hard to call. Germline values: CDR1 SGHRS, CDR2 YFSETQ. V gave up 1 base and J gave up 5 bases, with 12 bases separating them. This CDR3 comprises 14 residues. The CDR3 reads CASSLLGVETEAFF. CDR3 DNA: TGCGCCAGCAGCTTGCTCGGGGTAGAGACTGAAGCTTTCTTT.

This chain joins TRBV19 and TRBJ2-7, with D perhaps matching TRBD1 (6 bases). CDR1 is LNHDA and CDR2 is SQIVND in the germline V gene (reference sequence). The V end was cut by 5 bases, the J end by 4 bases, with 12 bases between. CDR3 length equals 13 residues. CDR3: CASSHRDKYEQYF. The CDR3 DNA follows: TGTGCCAGTAGTCACCGGGACAAATACGAGCAGTACTTC.

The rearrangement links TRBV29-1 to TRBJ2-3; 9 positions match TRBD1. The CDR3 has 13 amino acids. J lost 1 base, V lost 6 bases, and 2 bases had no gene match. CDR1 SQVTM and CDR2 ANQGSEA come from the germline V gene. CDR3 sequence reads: CSVRQGGTDTQYF. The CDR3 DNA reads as TGCAGCGTGAGACAGGGGGGCACAGATACGCAGTATTTT.

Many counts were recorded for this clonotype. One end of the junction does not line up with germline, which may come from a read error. Here the CDR3 reads CASSQQGNAGELFF. DNA of the CDR3: TGTGCCAGCAGTCAACAGGGGAACGCCGGGGAGCTGTTTTTT. The chain employs TRBV6-1 and TRBJ2-2, with 7 bases fitting TRBD1. This CDR3 comprises 14 residues. Germline values: CDR1 MNHNS, CDR2 SASEGT.

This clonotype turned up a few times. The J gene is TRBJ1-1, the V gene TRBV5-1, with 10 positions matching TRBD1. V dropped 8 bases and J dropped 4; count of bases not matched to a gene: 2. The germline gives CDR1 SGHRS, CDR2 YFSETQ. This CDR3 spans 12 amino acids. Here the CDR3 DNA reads TGCGCCAGTGGGACAGGGGCCACTGAAGCTTTCTTT. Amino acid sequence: CASGTGATEAFF.

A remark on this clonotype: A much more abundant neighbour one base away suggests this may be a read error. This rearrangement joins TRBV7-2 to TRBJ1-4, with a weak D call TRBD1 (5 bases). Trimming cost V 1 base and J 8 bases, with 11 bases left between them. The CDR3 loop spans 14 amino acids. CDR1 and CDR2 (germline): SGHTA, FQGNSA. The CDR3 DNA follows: TGTGCCAGCAGCTTAGGGGCAGGGTTAGAAAAACTGTTTTTT. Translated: CASSLGAGLEKLFF.

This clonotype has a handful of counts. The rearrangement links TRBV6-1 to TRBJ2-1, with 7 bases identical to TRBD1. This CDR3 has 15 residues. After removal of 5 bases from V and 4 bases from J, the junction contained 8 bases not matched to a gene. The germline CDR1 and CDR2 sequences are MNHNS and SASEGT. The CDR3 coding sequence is TGTGCCAGCAGTCAGTCTAGGACAGGTTACAATGAGCAGTTCTTC. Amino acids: CASSQSRTGYNEQFF.

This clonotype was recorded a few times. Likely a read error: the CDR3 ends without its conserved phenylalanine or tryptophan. Written as DNA, the CDR3 is TGTGCCAGCAGCTTAGGTCGGATAATGAACACTGAAGCTTTCCTT. Translation: CASSLGRIMNTEAFL. The chain employs TRBV13 and TRBJ1-1; no definite D call. Per germline, CDR1 PRHDT and CDR2 FYEKMQ (reference sequence). This CDR3 comprises 15 residues. Trimming cost V 0 bases and J 0 bases, with 8 bases left between them.

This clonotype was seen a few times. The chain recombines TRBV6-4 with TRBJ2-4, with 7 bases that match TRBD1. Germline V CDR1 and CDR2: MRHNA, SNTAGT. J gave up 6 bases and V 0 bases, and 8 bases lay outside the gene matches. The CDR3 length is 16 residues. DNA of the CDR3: TGTGCCAGCAGTGACTCCTTCGGACAGGATAGAAACATTCAGTACTTC. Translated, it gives CASSDSFGQDRNIQYF.

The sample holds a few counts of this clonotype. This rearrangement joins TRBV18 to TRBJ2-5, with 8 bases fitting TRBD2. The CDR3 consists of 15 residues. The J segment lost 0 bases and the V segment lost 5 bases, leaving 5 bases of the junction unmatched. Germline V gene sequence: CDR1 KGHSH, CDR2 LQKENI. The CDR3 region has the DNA TGTGCCAGCTCAATGTCGGGGGGGAACCAAGAGACCCAGTACTTC. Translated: CASSMSGGNQETQYF.

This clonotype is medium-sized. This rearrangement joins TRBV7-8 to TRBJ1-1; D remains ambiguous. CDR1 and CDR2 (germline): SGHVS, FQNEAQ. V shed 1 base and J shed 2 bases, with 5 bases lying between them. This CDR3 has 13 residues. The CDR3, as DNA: TGTGCCAGCAGCTTAGAGGGCAACACTGAAGCTTTCTTT. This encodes CASSLEGNTEAFF.

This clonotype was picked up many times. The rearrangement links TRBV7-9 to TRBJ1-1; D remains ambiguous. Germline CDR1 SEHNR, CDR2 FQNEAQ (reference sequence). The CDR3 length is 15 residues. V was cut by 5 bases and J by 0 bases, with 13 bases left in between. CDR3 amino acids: CASSKEHTLNTEAFF. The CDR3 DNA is TGTGCCAGCAGCAAAGAACACACTTTGAACACTGAAGCTTTCTTT.

CDR3 sequence reads: CASIGVSGGAREQFF. The CDR3 DNA is TGTGCCAGCATTGGGGTGAGCGGGGGGGCGAGAGAGCAGTTCTTC. The chain links TRBV2 to TRBJ2-1; 10 nucleotides align to TRBD2. CDR1 and CDR2 (germline): SNHLY, FYNNEI. The CDR3 runs 15 residues. J lost 10 bases, V lost 7 bases, and 13 bases had no gene match. Filled out from reference TRBV2 and TRBJ2-1, the complete variable domain reads EPEVTQTPSHQVTQMGQEVILRCVPISNHLYFYWYRQILGQKVEFLVSFYNNEISEKSEIFDDQFSVERPDGSNFTLKIRSTKLEDSAMYFCASIGVSGGAREQFFGPGTRLTVL.

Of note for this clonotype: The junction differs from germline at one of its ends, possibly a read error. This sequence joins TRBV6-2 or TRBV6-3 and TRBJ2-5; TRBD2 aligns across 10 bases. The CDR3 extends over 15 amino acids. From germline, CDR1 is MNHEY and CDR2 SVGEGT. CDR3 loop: CAGSYPTSGQETQYF. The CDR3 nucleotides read TGTGCCGGCAGTTACCCGACTAGCGGGCAAGAGACCCAGTACTTC.

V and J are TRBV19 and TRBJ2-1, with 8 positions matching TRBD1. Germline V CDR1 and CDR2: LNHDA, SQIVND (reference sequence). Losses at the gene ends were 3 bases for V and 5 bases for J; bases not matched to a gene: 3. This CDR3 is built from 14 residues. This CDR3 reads CASSIGQGNNEQFF. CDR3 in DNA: TGTGCCAGTAGTATTGGACAGGGAAACAATGAGCAGTTCTTC.